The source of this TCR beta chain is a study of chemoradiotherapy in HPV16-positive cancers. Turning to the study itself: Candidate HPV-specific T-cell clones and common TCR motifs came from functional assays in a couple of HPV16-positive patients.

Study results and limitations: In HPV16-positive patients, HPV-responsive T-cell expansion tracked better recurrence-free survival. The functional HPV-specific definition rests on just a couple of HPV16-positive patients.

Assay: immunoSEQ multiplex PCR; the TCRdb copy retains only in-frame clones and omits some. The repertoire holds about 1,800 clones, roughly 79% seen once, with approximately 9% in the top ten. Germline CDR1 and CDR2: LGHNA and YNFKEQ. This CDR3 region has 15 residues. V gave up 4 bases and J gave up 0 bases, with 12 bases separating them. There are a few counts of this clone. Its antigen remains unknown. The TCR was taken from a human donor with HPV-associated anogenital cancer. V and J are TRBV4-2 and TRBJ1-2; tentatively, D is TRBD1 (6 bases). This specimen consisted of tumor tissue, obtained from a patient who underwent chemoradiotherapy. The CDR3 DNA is TGTGCCAGCAGCCCCTTGGACAGTTCTAACTATGGCTACACCTTC. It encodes CASSPLDSSNYGYTF.